This TCR beta chain was sequenced during a study of blood T cells in healthy people across ages. The study, taken as a whole, reports: The fall in TCR beta diversity per million T cells was roughly linear with age.

Together with a sample-barcoded 5' primer, a J-beta primer mix was included in a second PCR lasting roughly 6 to 12 cycles. TCRdb itself ran the 5' RACE reads through MiXCR, one entry per CDR3 protein. The top ten hold over 2% of the sample, which has 1.5 million to 2 million distinct CDR3 sequences, about 49% seen once. Of note for this clonotype: What it binds is unknown.

Deletions cut 4 bases from V and 6 bases from J, with 16 bases between. This CDR3 comprises 15 residues. Germline CDR1 is MGHRA and CDR2 is YSYEKL. The chain recombines TRBV4-1 with TRBJ1-5, with D tentatively TRBD1 (5 bases). The sequenced material came from blood. This TCR came from a woman in her 40s in good health. Here the CDR3 reads CASSPGRGVSQPQHF. CDR3 nucleotide sequence: TGCGCCAGCAGCCCCGGTAGAGGGGTGAGTCAGCCCCAGCATTTT.